The present T cell receptor (beta chain) was sequenced within a study of shared clonotypes between healthy human individuals. Findings and caveats of the study: Clonotype sharing among donors likely depends on sequencing depth.

For this clone: As yet, its antigen is unknown.

Per the germline V gene, CDR1 is MDHEN and CDR2 is SYDVKM. The V gene end was trimmed by 6 bases and the J gene end by 4 bases; junction bases not matched to a gene: 6. This CDR3 is 16 amino acids long. The data were produced by immunoSEQ multiplex PCR, yet TCRdb's version contains in-frame clones alone and is incomplete. The sample lists 2,500,000 or so clones, 80% to 95% seen once, with about 0.39% in the top ten. The specimen was naive CD4+ T cells from PBMCs. Specified subset: CD45RA+ positively selected. This sequence joins TRBV28 and TRBJ2-3, with TRBD2 identical over 14 bases. The sequence came from a man between 18 and 29 years old in good health. Some clones in this sample may be carry-over from other donors' samples. In DNA, the CDR3 is TGTGCCAGCAGCCGAGGGACTAGCGGGAGCTCAGATACGCAGTATTTT. Its translation is CASSRGTSGSSDTQYF.